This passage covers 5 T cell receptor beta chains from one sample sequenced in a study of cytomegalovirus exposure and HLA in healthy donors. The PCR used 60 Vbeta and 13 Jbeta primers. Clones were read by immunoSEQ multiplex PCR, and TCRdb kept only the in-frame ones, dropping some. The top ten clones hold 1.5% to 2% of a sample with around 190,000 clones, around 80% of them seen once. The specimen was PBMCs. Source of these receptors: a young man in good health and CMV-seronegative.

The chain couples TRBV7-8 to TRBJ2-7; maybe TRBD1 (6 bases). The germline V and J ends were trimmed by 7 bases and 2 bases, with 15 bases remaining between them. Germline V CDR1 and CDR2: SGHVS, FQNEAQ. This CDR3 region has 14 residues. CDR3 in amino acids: CASTVGGSTYEQYF. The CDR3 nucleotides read TGTGCCAGCACCGTAGGGGGAAGTACCTACGAGCAGTACTTC.

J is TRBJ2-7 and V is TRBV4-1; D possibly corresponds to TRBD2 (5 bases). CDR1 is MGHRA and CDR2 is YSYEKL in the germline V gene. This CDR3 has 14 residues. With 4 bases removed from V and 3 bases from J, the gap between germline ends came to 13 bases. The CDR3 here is CASSPVEAGYEQYF. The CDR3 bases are TGCGCCAGCAGCCCTGTTGAGGCGGGCTACGAGCAGTACTTC.

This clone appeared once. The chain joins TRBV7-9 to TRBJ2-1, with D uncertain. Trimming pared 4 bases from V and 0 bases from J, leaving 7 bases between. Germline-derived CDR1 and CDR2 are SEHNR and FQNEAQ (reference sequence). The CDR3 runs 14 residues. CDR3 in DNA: TGTGCCAGCAGCTCCTCTAGCTCCTACAATGAGCAGTTCTTC. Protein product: CASSSSSSYNEQFF.

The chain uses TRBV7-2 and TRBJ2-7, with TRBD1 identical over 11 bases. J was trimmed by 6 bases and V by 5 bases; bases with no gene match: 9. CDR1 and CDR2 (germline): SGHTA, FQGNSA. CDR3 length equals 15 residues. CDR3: CASSLSRDRGGEQYF. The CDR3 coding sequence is TGTGCCAGCAGCCTTAGCAGGGACAGGGGGGGCGAGCAGTACTTC.

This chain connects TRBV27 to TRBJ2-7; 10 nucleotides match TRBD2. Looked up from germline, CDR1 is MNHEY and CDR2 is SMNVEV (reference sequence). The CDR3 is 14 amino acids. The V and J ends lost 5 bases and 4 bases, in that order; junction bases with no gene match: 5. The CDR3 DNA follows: TGTGCCAGCAGTCCGCTAGCGGGGGCTTACGAGCAGTACTTC. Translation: CASSPLAGAYEQYF.